One sample yielded the 17 T cell receptor beta chains listed below, sequenced in a study of T-cell memory formation after mild COVID-19. TCRdb reprocessed the 5' RACE reads via MiXCR and lists one record per CDR3 protein. This table has roughly 450,000 distinct CDR3 sequences, over 15% appearing once. The sequenced sample was PBMCs or a T cell subset sorted from them (not recorded which). The receptors come from a man in his late teens or twenties who had mild COVID-19 (a few samples of this study predate the infection). Cell type and time point are not known.

The gene calls are TRBV5-1 and TRBJ2-1; possible D gene TRBD1, 5 bases. This CDR3 spans 15 amino acids. In germline, CDR1 is SGHRS, CDR2 YFSETQ. V lost 5 bases, J lost 6 bases, and 18 bases lay in between. The CDR3 DNA follows: TGCGCCAGCAGAAGACCGTTTCAGGGTCCCAATGAGCAGTTCTTC. Protein: CASRRPFQGPNEQFF.

This clonotype was observed a handful of times. The V gene is TRBV5-1, the J gene TRBJ2-3, with TRBD1 as a possible D gene (5 bases). V shed 3 bases and J shed 3 bases, with 14 bases lying between them. Germline V lookup: CDR1 SGHRS, CDR2 YFSETQ. The CDR3 loop spans 15 amino acids. The CDR3 nucleotides read TGCGCCAGCAGCTGGACCCCCCAGGGAACAGATACGCAGTATTTT. Its protein is CASSWTPQGTDTQYF.

This chain uses TRBV3-1 with TRBJ1-1; perhaps TRBD1 as D (5 bases). This CDR3 spans 12 amino acids. The V end was cut by 1 base, the J end by 10 bases, with 10 bases between. Germline CDR1 and CDR2: LGHDT and YNNKEL (reference sequence). The CDR3 reads CASSQGGDRAFF. The CDR3 nucleotides read TGTGCCAGCAGCCAAGGAGGAGACAGAGCTTTCTTT. Filled out from reference TRBV3-1 and TRBJ1-1, the complete variable domain reads DTAVSQTPKYLVTQMGNDKSIKCEQNLGHDTMYWYKQDSKKFLKIMFSYNNKELIINETVPNRFSPKSPDKAHLNLHINSLELGDSAVYFCASSQGGDRAFFGQGTRLTVV.

This clonotype has only a few counts. The chain couples TRBV4-1 to TRBJ2-7; no reliable D call. V gave up 4 bases and J gave up 1 base, with 11 bases separating them. Germline CDR1 MGHRA, CDR2 YSYEKL. There are 14 residues in the CDR3. CDR3 nucleotides: TGCGCCAGCAGCCTATACTCAGGTTCCTACGAGCAGTACTTC. It encodes CASSLYSGSYEQYF.

This clonotype was counted a few times. The chain links TRBV12-3 or TRBV12-4 to TRBJ1-5; 11 bases agree with TRBD1. The CDR3 is made up of 17 amino acids. V was pared by 2 bases and J by 5 bases, with 8 bases of the junction left unmatched. The CDR3 sequence: CASSLRFGDRGDQPQHF. DNA of the CDR3: TGTGCCAGCAGTTTAAGGTTCGGGGACAGGGGGGATCAGCCCCAGCATTTT.

This clonotype was observed a few times. The chain has TRBV4-3 and TRBJ1-5, with TRBD1 matching over 8 bases. This CDR3 region has 16 residues. Germline trimming cut 2 bases from V and 1 base from J; bases unmatched to any gene: 4. Looked up from germline, CDR1 is LGHNA and CDR2 is YSLEER. CDR3 sequence reads: CASSQPRTGSNQPQHF. The CDR3 region has the DNA TGCGCCAGCAGCCAACCCAGGACAGGGAGCAATCAGCCCCAGCATTTT.

This clonotype was recorded many times. The junction does not match germline at one end; this may be a read error. The chain carries TRBV7-2 and TRBJ1-1; TRBD1 matches 9 bases. This CDR3 comprises 15 residues. CDR1 and CDR2 (germline): SGHTA, FQGNSA. CDR3 sequence (DNA): TGTGCCAGCACCTTACAGGGGGCGGTTTGGACTGAAGCTTTCTTT. Its protein is CASTLQGAVWTEAFF. Looking up the rest from reference TRBV7-2 and TRBJ1-1 gives the full variable domain: GAGVSQSPSNKVTEKGKDVELRCDPISGHTALYWYRQSLGQGLEFLIYFQGNSAPDKSGLPSDRFSAERTGGSVSTLTIQRTQQEDSAVYLCASTLQGAVWTEAFFGQGTRLTVV.

This clonotype was recorded many times. The chain links TRBV12-3 or TRBV12-4 to TRBJ1-5, with 8 bases lining up with TRBD1. The ends lost 3 bases at V and 7 bases at J; junction bases unmatched: 2. The CDR3 sequence is 13 residues long. CDR3 loop: CASSFDRGQPQHF. DNA for the CDR3: TGTGCCAGCAGTTTCGACAGGGGACAGCCCCAGCATTTT.

The genes are TRBV19 and TRBJ2-1; D may be TRBD1 (5 bases). This CDR3 region has 11 residues. Germline V gives CDR1 LNHDA, CDR2 SQIVND (reference sequence). Trimming shortened V by 7 bases and J by 7 bases, and 8 bases separated the two germline ends. The CDR3 spells CASKRGNEQFF. The CDR3 nucleotides read TGTGCCAGTAAAAGGGGTAATGAGCAGTTCTTC.

The V gene is TRBV4-2, the J gene TRBJ1-6; D ambiguous. The CDR3 has 17 amino acids. V lost 1 base, J lost 1 base, and 11 bases lay in between. Germline CDR1 reads LGHNA; CDR2 reads YNFKEQ. CDR3 protein: CASSQVLGSSYNSPLHF. In DNA form, the CDR3 reads TGTGCCAGCAGCCAAGTACTGGGTTCGTCCTATAATTCACCCCTCCACTTT.

This clonotype has only a few counts. The rearrangement uses TRBV15 and TRBJ2-7; 7 bases map to TRBD2. CDR1 is LNHNV, CDR2 YYDKDF, per germline (reference sequence). V gave up 1 base and J gave up 7 bases; unmatched junction bases: 7. The CDR3 is 14 amino acids. CDR3 bases: TGTGCCACCAGCAGAGCCTCCCACGGGGGGGAGCAGTACTTC. Encoded protein: CATSRASHGGEQYF. The complete variable domain, with remaining parts taken from reference TRBV15 and TRBJ2-7, reads DAMVIQNPRYQVTQFGKPVTLSCSQTLNHNVMYWYQQKSSQAPKLLFHYYDKDFNNEADTPDNFQSRRPNTSFCFLDIRSPGLGDTAMYLCATSRASHGGEQYFGPGTRLTVT.

V and J are TRBV29-1 and TRBJ2-4; the D gene could be TRBD1 or TRBD2 (6 bases each). The CDR3 is 14 amino acids. V was pared by 7 bases and J by 6 bases, with 19 bases between. Looked up from germline, CDR1 is SQVTM and CDR2 is ANQGSEA. The CDR3 protein is CSALPGGSLNIQYF. The CDR3 DNA reads as TGCAGCGCCCTCCCCGGGGGCTCCCTAAACATTCAGTACTTC.

The chain uses TRBV6-6 and TRBJ2-7; D unclear. Germline CDR1 and CDR2: MNHNY and SVGAGI (reference sequence). Trimming removed 2 bases from V and 3 bases from J, with 14 bases in between. This CDR3 contains 15 residues. The CDR3 reads CASSYEDGVDYEQYF. In DNA, the CDR3 is TGTGCCAGCAGTTACGAAGATGGGGTGGACTACGAGCAGTACTTC.

This clonotype was counted a few times. The genes are TRBV5-1 and TRBJ2-1, with TRBD2 identical over 8 bases. J was trimmed by 9 bases and V by 2 bases; bases with no gene match: 16. CDR1 and CDR2 from the germline V gene are SGHRS and YFSETQ. CDR3 size: 17 residues. CDR3 protein: CASSFSLAGPKEREQFF. In DNA form, the CDR3 reads TGCGCCAGCAGCTTTTCTTTAGCGGGGCCTAAGGAGCGTGAGCAGTTCTTC.

The chain recombines TRBV6-5 with TRBJ2-2, with D unclear. Between the trimmed V and J ends, which lost 0 bases and 4 bases, there was a span of 9 bases. Per the germline V gene, CDR1 is MNHEY and CDR2 is SVGAGI. The CDR3 runs to 15 residues. As DNA, the CDR3 is TGTGCCAGCAGTTACTCCAGTTTAGGCACCGGGGAGCTGTTTTTT. This translates into CASSYSSLGTGELFF.

This clonotype was seen more than once but under ten times. The chain combines TRBV11-2 with TRBJ2-3; 13 bases are a match to TRBD2. This CDR3 spans 17 amino acids. Trimming removed 5 bases from V and 2 bases from J; junction bases left unmatched: 7. Looked up from germline, CDR1 is SGHAT and CDR2 is FQNNGV. The CDR3 sequence: CASSTRGLAGPTDTQYF. CDR3 in DNA: TGTGCCAGCAGCACTCGGGGACTAGCGGGGCCCACAGATACGCAGTATTTT.

This clonotype was found a few times. This chain connects TRBV4-1 to TRBJ2-7; weak D call: TRBD1 (6 bases). The CDR3 has 15 amino acids. V gave up 4 bases and J gave up 0 bases, with 13 bases separating them. Germline CDR1 and CDR2: MGHRA and YSYEKL. For the CDR3, the DNA is TGCGCCAGCAGCCCCGGGGACACGCGCTCCTACGAGCAGTACTTC. This sequence encodes CASSPGDTRSYEQYF.